The 30 T cell receptor beta chains listed next were all sequenced from one sample in a study of regulatory T cells in long-lasting Graves disease. The time point here: newly diagnosed GD, antithyroid drugs for less than 3 months. Following extraction of RNA from PBMCs, that RNA was used to make the TCR library. Construction of the TCR beta libraries employed iRepertoire HTBI primers in conjunction with Arm-PCR of CDR3 regions. TCRdb passed the multiplex PCR reads through MiXCR, listing each CDR3 protein once. Of about 620,000 distinct CDR3 sequences in the sample, approximately 15% were seen once. These same records also appear under a second study, on T cells in Graves' hyperthyroidism and ophthalmopathy.

Specimen: peripheral blood mononuclear cells (PBMCs), collected at new diagnosis, from a patient treated with antithyroid drugs. The receptors here all came from a woman in her 30s with Graves disease.

Ten or more counts support this clonotype. The chain is built from TRBV28 and TRBJ1-5; 8 nucleotides agree with TRBD1. V lost 5 bases to trimming and J lost 10 bases; unmatched junction nucleotides: 10. The CDR3 has 14 amino acids. In germline, CDR1 is MDHEN, CDR2 SYDVKM. CDR3 sequence: CASSPGQGPLPQHF. The CDR3 DNA is TGTGCCAGCAGTCCCGGACAGGGACCGCTCCCCCAGCATTTT. The full variable domain, rest sourced from reference TRBV28 and TRBJ1-5, is DVKVTQSSRYLVKRTGEKVFLECVQDMDHENMFWYRQDPGLGLRLIYFSYDVKMKEKGDIPEGYSVSREKKERFSLILESASTNQTSMYLCASSPGQGPLPQHFGDGTRLSIL.

This sequence joins TRBV19 and TRBJ2-3, with D tentatively TRBD2 (5 bases). Trimming stripped 3 bases from V and 0 bases from J, with 10 bases between. The CDR3 sequence is 15 residues long. Germline values: CDR1 LNHDA, CDR2 SQIVND (reference sequence). CDR3 protein: CASSIQSGSTDTQYF. The CDR3 DNA follows: TGTGCCAGTAGTATTCAGAGCGGAAGCACAGATACGCAGTATTTT.

The rearrangement links TRBV11-2 to TRBJ2-5; the match to TRBD1 covers 11 bases. The CDR3 consists of 17 residues. The V segment lost 1 base and the J segment 4 bases; nucleotides outside the gene matches: 8. Germline-derived CDR1 and CDR2 are SGHAT and FQNNGV. This CDR3 is CASSLGTGGRGRETQYF. The CDR3 DNA follows: TGTGCCAGCAGCTTAGGGACAGGGGGCAGGGGGCGAGAGACCCAGTACTTC.

This clonotype showed up many times. The chain links TRBV28 to TRBJ2-7; TRBD2 is a possible D gene (6 bases). Looked up from germline, CDR1 is MDHEN and CDR2 is SYDVKM. Between the trimmed V and J ends, which lost 7 bases and 3 bases, there was a span of 10 bases. The CDR3 consists of 12 residues. DNA of the CDR3: TGTGCCAGCAATCGCGGGGTCTACGAGCAGTACTTC. Protein: CASNRGVYEQYF.

The sample holds many counts of this clonotype. The chain is built from TRBV7-2 and TRBJ1-5; no clear D gene. The CDR3 runs to 13 residues. CDR1 and CDR2 from the germline V gene are SGHTA and FQGNSA. The V and J ends lost 2 bases and 4 bases respectively, with 6 bases between them. The CDR3 nucleotides read TGTGCCAGCAGCTTAACCCAAAATCAGCCCCAGCATTTT. It codes for CASSLTQNQPQHF. Based on the CDR3 plus reference TRBV7-2 and TRBJ1-5, the full variable domain is GAGVSQSPSNKVTEKGKDVELRCDPISGHTALYWYRQSLGQGLEFLIYFQGNSAPDKSGLPSDRFSAERTGGSVSTLTIQRTQQEDSAVYLCASSLTQNQPQHFGDGTRLSIL.

In its sample, this clonotype was seen a few times. In nucleotides, the CDR3 is TGTGCCAGCAGCCAAGAACCGGGACGGACAAATTCACCCCTCCACTTT. It yields the protein CASSQEPGRTNSPLHF. The chain has TRBV3-1 and TRBJ1-6, with a weak D call TRBD1 (5 bases). With 0 bases removed from V and 7 bases from J, the gap between germline ends came to 13 bases. Per the germline V gene, CDR1 is LGHDT and CDR2 is YNNKEL (reference sequence). This CDR3 has 16 residues.

This clonotype came up many times. At one boundary the junction diverges from the germline segment, which might be a read error. The DNA for the CDR3 is TGTGCCAGCAGCTTAGACGGGGGAACTGAAGCTTTCTTT. It encodes CASSLDGGTEAFF. The chain uses TRBV5-1 and TRBJ1-1; maybe TRBD1 (5 bases). Germline V gives CDR1 SGHRS, CDR2 YFSETQ. This CDR3 comprises 13 residues.

On this clonotype itself: This may stem from a read error, because a much larger clone lies one nucleotide away. The conserved phenylalanine or tryptophan is not found at the CDR3 terminus, so this likely reflects a read error. The chain uses TRBV11-2 and TRBJ2-7, with D perhaps matching TRBD2 (6 bases). Germline V CDR1 and CDR2: SGHAT, FQNNGV. The CDR3 runs to 14 residues. V dropped 1 base and J dropped 3 bases, with 10 bases sitting between them. CDR3 DNA: TGTGCCAGCAGCTTAGCGAACGGGGGCTACGAGCAGTACCTC. This encodes CASSLANGGYEQYL.

The sample holds many counts of this clonotype. This sequence joins TRBV18 and TRBJ1-2; D remains ambiguous. There are 15 residues in the CDR3. CDR1 is KGHSH, CDR2 LQKENI, per germline. Trimming pared 1 base from V and 1 base from J, leaving 10 bases between. The CDR3 DNA follows: TGTGCCAGCTCACCACTCGGGTCGCGTAACTATGGCTACACCTTC. This codes for CASSPLGSRNYGYTF.

The chain is built from TRBV3-1 and TRBJ2-1; D is unclear. Looked up from germline, CDR1 is LGHDT and CDR2 is YNNKEL (reference sequence). V lost 6 bases and J lost 9, with 12 bases in between. This CDR3 is built from 12 residues. In DNA form, the CDR3 reads TGTGCCAGCAGTTATCGTGGGTTTGAGCAGTTCTTC. Amino acids: CASSYRGFEQFF.

The chain carries TRBV7-9 and TRBJ1-5; D gene uncertain. CDR1 SEHNR and CDR2 FQNEAQ come from the germline V gene (reference sequence). This CDR3 spans 12 amino acids. Trimming removed 9 bases at V and 5 bases at J, with 11 bases between. CDR3 loop: CASSNRYQPQHF. DNA of the CDR3: TGTGCCAGTAGCAACCGGTATCAGCCCCAGCATTTT.

Regarding this clonotype: A read error may be the cause here, since a much bigger clone is one base away. The final CDR3 position lacks the conserved phenylalanine or tryptophan, pointing to a likely read error. The chain is built from TRBV12-3 or TRBV12-4 and TRBJ1-2; 7 bases fit TRBD1. The CDR3 runs to 14 residues. The junction had 10 bases not matched to a gene; V was cut back by 6 bases and J by 6 bases. CDR3 DNA: TGTGCCAGCAGAACAGGGGTTGCTAGGGATGGCTACACCCTC. It translates to CASRTGVARDGYTL.

The sample holds many counts of this clonotype. J is TRBJ2-5 and V is TRBV6-1, with D uncertain. Germline V gives CDR1 MNHNS, CDR2 SASEGT. CDR3 length equals 16 residues. Trimming took 6 bases from V and 5 from J, leaving 22 bases between them. CDR3 in amino acids: CASSDPIWVARETQYF. The CDR3 coding sequence is TGTGCCAGCAGCGACCCTATCTGGGTGGCGAGGGAGACCCAGTACTTC.

This clonotype was seen more than once but under ten times. The chain uses TRBV5-1 and TRBJ2-7, with TRBD1 matching 10 bases. With 4 bases clipped from V and 2 bases from J, the junction kept 6 bases outside the gene matches. This CDR3 spans 15 amino acids. Germline V CDR1 and CDR2: SGHRS, YFSETQ. DNA of the CDR3: TGCGCCAGCAGCGTGACCGGGACAGGGGCCTACGAGCAGTACTTC. This gives the protein CASSVTGTGAYEQYF.

The CDR3 region has the DNA TGTGCCAGCAGCTTGGCGAGCCAAACGGGGTTCTTC. Translating it yields CASSLASQTGFF. The genes are TRBV5-5 and TRBJ2-1; D gene ambiguous. This CDR3 region has 12 residues. Germline lookup yields CDR1 SGHKS and CDR2 YYEKEE (reference sequence). The V gene lost 0 bases and the J gene lost 15 bases, with 13 bases spanning the gap.

The rearrangement links TRBV5-1 to TRBJ1-3; D ambiguous. The CDR3 is 13 amino acids. Germline V gene sequence: CDR1 SGHRS, CDR2 YFSETQ. Trimming pared 2 bases from V and 2 bases from J, leaving 5 bases between. The CDR3 is CASSLIPGNTIYF. The CDR3 coding sequence is TGCGCCAGCAGCTTAATTCCTGGAAACACCATATATTTT.

The table lists this clonotype with many counts. The V call is TRBV28, the J call TRBJ1-1; D gene ambiguous. Trimming took 3 bases from V and 7 from J, leaving 3 bases between them. Germline CDR1 MDHEN, CDR2 SYDVKM. This CDR3 contains 10 residues. The CDR3 protein is CASSFNEAFF. CDR3 nucleotides: TGTGCCAGCAGTTTCAATGAAGCTTTCTTT.

This clonotype was detected only a few times. The chain combines TRBV3-1 with TRBJ1-6; D uncertain. Looked up from germline, CDR1 is LGHDT and CDR2 is YNNKEL (reference sequence). The CDR3 spans 14 residues. Trimming took 0 bases from V and 9 from J, leaving 9 bases between them. The chain's CDR3 is CASSQEAASSPLHF. CDR3 nucleotides: TGTGCCAGCAGCCAAGAGGCAGCCAGTTCACCCCTCCACTTT. The variable domain in full, completed from reference TRBV3-1 and TRBJ1-6, reads DTAVSQTPKYLVTQMGNDKSIKCEQNLGHDTMYWYKQDSKKFLKIMFSYNNKELIINETVPNRFSPKSPDKAHLNLHINSLELGDSAVYFCASSQEAASSPLHFGNGTRLTVT.

This clonotype has just a few counts. The chain joins TRBV30 to TRBJ2-2, with D hard to call. The V gene lost 0 bases and the J gene lost 5 bases, with 13 bases spanning the gap. Germline V gives CDR1 GTSNPN, CDR2 SVGIG (reference sequence). The CDR3 spans 15 residues. The DNA for the CDR3 is TGTGCCTGGAGTGTACCGCACAGCGAAACCGGGGAGCTGTTTTTT. It specifies CAWSVPHSETGELFF. Full variable domain (missing parts from reference TRBV30 and TRBJ2-2): SQTIHQWPATLVQPVGSPLSLECTVEGTSNPNLYWYRQAAGRGLQLLFYSVGIGQISSEVPQNLSASRPQDRQFILSSKKLLLSDSGFYLCAWSVPHSETGELFFGEGSRLTVL.

This clonotype was counted at least ten times. The CDR3 sequence: CASSVGGHLSYEQYF. For the CDR3, the DNA is TGTGCCAGCAGCGTAGGAGGACACCTCTCCTACGAGCAGTACTTC. The V and J genes are TRBV9 and TRBJ2-7; D possibly corresponds to TRBD1 (5 bases). CDR1 is SGDLS and CDR2 is YYNGEE in the germline V gene. V was clipped by 0 bases and J by 0 bases, with 10 bases between them. CDR3 size: 15 residues.

This clonotype was seen at least ten times. The chain joins TRBV28 to TRBJ2-6; D unclear. The V gene's germline CDR1 is MDHEN and CDR2 SYDVKM. V lost 3 bases and J lost 2, with 8 bases in between. This CDR3 has 15 residues. CDR3 nucleotide sequence: TGTGCCAGCAGTTTTATTTCCCCTGGGGCCAACGTCCTGACTTTC. This encodes CASSFISPGANVLTF.

The gene calls are TRBV25-1 and TRBJ2-1; the D gene is possibly TRBD1 (6 bases). Germline values: CDR1 MGHDK, CDR2 SYGVNS. Trimming pared 9 bases from V and 3 bases from J, leaving 6 bases between. CDR3 length: 11 amino acids. CDR3 amino acids: CARQGYNEQFF. In DNA, the CDR3 is TGTGCCAGACAGGGCTACAATGAGCAGTTCTTC.

This clonotype was detected ten times or more. The chain links TRBV28 to TRBJ1-1; 7 nucleotides line up with TRBD1. The J segment lost 2 bases and the V segment lost 2 bases, leaving 8 bases of the junction unmatched. Germline assignment: CDR1 MDHEN and CDR2 SYDVKM. The CDR3 runs to 16 residues. The CDR3 protein is CASSLKGAYVNTEAFF. CDR3 in DNA: TGTGCCAGCAGTTTAAAGGGGGCGTATGTAAACACTGAAGCTTTCTTT.

This clonotype appeared many times. The V call is TRBV20-1, the J call TRBJ2-7, with D unresolved. V dropped 5 bases and J dropped 2 bases, with 10 bases sitting between them. Germline V gives CDR1 DFQATT, CDR2 SNEGSKA (reference sequence). This CDR3 contains 12 residues. The CDR3 region is CSAFGSTYEQYF. The DNA for the CDR3 is TGCAGTGCTTTTGGCTCAACCTACGAGCAGTACTTC.

The sample holds many counts of this clonotype. The rearrangement joins TRBV6-1 to TRBJ1-1; 8 bases align to TRBD1. V was clipped by 6 bases and J by 6 bases; unmatched bases: 6. Germline CDR1 reads MNHNS; CDR2 reads SASEGT. The length of the CDR3 is 13 residues. CDR3 in amino acids: CASSTGGGSEAFF. The CDR3 region has the DNA TGTGCCAGCAGCACAGGGGGAGGTTCTGAAGCTTTCTTT.

The rearrangement joins TRBV3-1 to TRBJ1-6; no clear D gene. The CDR3 is 12 residues long. The germline V and J ends were trimmed by 2 bases and 6 bases, with 2 bases remaining between them. Per the germline V gene, CDR1 is LGHDT and CDR2 is YNNKEL (reference sequence). In DNA, the CDR3 is TGTGCCAGCAGCCAAATTAATTCACCCCTCCACTTT. It yields the protein CASSQINSPLHF.

This clonotype occurred a few times. The V and J genes are TRBV20-1 and TRBJ1-2; 9 nucleotides match TRBD1. The CDR3 is 14 amino acids. Unmatched junction bases numbered 7, after V lost 0 bases and J lost 8 bases. Germline CDR1 reads DFQATT; CDR2 reads SNEGSKA (reference sequence). The CDR3: CSARDGTGLTGYTF. CDR3 nucleotides: TGCAGTGCTAGAGACGGGACAGGGTTGACGGGCTACACCTTC.

This clonotype has more than one count but fewer than ten. The J gene is TRBJ2-2, the V gene TRBV20-1; 7 bases are a match to TRBD1. CDR1 DFQATT and CDR2 SNEGSKA come from the germline V gene (reference sequence). The ends lost 3 bases at V and 4 bases at J; junction bases unmatched: 5. CDR3 length: 14 residues. The CDR3 region has the DNA TGCAGTGCTAGTACAGGGGCGATCACCGGGGAGCTGTTTTTT. This sequence encodes CSASTGAITGELFF.

This clonotype was counted only a few times. The chain couples TRBV20-1 to TRBJ1-3; D uncertain. Trimming pared 3 bases from V and 0 bases from J, leaving 6 bases between. Germline V gives CDR1 DFQATT, CDR2 SNEGSKA (reference sequence). The CDR3 has 13 residues. The CDR3 coding sequence is TGCAGTGCTAGTGTGTACTCTGGAAACACCATATATTTT. The encoded protein is CSASVYSGNTIYF.

The table lists this clonotype with many counts. The chain recombines TRBV28 with TRBJ2-4, with 8 bases aligning to TRBD1. This CDR3 is 17 amino acids long. The germline V gene encodes CDR1 MDHEN and CDR2 SYDVKM. After removal of 5 bases from V and 0 bases from J, the junction contained 9 bases not matched to a gene. The CDR3 nucleotides are TGTGCCAGCAGTCCTGGACAGGGACAGACAGCCAAAAACATTCAGTACTTC. Encoded protein: CASSPGQGQTAKNIQYF. The complete variable domain, with remaining parts taken from reference TRBV28 and TRBJ2-4, reads DVKVTQSSRYLVKRTGEKVFLECVQDMDHENMFWYRQDPGLGLRLIYFSYDVKMKEKGDIPEGYSVSREKKERFSLILESASTNQTSMYLCASSPGQGQTAKNIQYFGAGTRLSVL.